The 8 T cell receptor beta chains below were found in one sample sequenced in a study of cytomegalovirus exposure and HLA in healthy donors. PCR employed 60 Vbeta and 13 Jbeta primers. Using immunoSEQ multiplex PCR, the repertoire was profiled, and TCRdb retains in-frame clones only, with some absent. This table holds around 130,000 clones, around 77% found once. Sequencing was done on a sample of PBMCs. The receptors shown here come from a man aged 45 to 65 in good health and CMV-seronegative.

The J gene is TRBJ1-1, the V gene TRBV27, with 7 bases fitting TRBD1. V was pared by 2 bases and J by 3 bases, with 9 bases of the junction left unmatched. The CDR3 is 16 residues long. The germline V gene has CDR1 MNHEY and CDR2 SMNVEV (reference sequence). The CDR3 here is CASSLKPLQGYTEAFF. CDR3 nucleotide sequence: TGTGCCAGCAGTTTAAAGCCCTTACAGGGGTACACTGAAGCTTTCTTT.

V usage is TRBV10-3 and J usage is TRBJ1-1; D unclear. V was pared by 2 bases and J by 2 bases, with 18 bases between. CDR1 and CDR2 from the germline V gene are ENHRY and SYGVKD. The CDR3 contains 17 residues. The CDR3, as DNA: TGTGCCATCAGTGAGAACACCGGGATGTCGATCAACACTGAAGCTTTCTTT. Translation gives CAISENTGMSINTEAFF.

The V and J genes are TRBV4-1 and TRBJ2-3, with TRBD1 matching over 8 bases. This CDR3 contains 15 residues. Looked up from germline, CDR1 is MGHRA and CDR2 is YSYEKL. J lost 5 bases, V lost 4 bases, and 8 bases had no gene match. CDR3 in amino acids: CASSRLGQGGDTQYF. The CDR3, as DNA: TGCGCCAGCAGCCGATTAGGACAGGGCGGAGATACGCAGTATTTT.

The gene calls are TRBV7-9 and TRBJ2-1, with 10 positions matching TRBD2. This CDR3 spans 16 amino acids. From germline, CDR1 is SEHNR and CDR2 FQNEAQ (reference sequence). The trim removed 3 bases at V and 7 bases at J, leaving 9 bases unmatched. The CDR3 sequence: CASSFLAGEGGNEQFF. The CDR3 nucleotides read TGTGCCAGCAGCTTCCTAGCGGGAGAGGGAGGGAATGAGCAGTTCTTC.

This clone appeared once. The CDR3 loop reads CAISESSATNYGYTF. The CDR3 nucleotides are TGTGCCATCAGTGAGTCGAGCGCAACGAACTATGGCTACACCTTC. The gene calls are TRBV10-3 and TRBJ1-2; no firm D call. This CDR3 comprises 15 residues. The V and J ends lost 0 bases and 2 bases respectively, with 10 bases between them. Germline loops: CDR1 ENHRY, CDR2 SYGVKD.

This chain connects TRBV9 to TRBJ1-5, with a possible D match to TRBD1 (5 bases). CDR1 and CDR2 (germline): SGDLS, YYNGEE. V was cut by 3 bases and J by 2 bases, with 12 bases left in between. There are 15 residues in the CDR3. In DNA, the CDR3 is TGTGCCAGCAGCGGCCGGGGGAGGGGCAATCAGCCCCAGCATTTT. Amino acids: CASSGRGRGNQPQHF.

The rearrangement links TRBV7-6 to TRBJ2-2, with 7 bases matching TRBD2. CDR1 SGHVS and CDR2 FNYEAQ come from the germline V gene. This CDR3 comprises 17 residues. With 1 base clipped from V and 7 bases from J, the junction kept 12 bases outside the gene matches. In nucleotides, the CDR3 is TGTGCCAGCAGCTTAGGAGCATCCGGCGGGAGTGGCGGGGAGCTGTTTTTT. Encoded protein: CASSLGASGGSGGELFF.

The chain links TRBV5-6 to TRBJ1-2; D is possibly TRBD1 (5 bases). Per the germline V gene, CDR1 is SGHDT and CDR2 is YYEEEE. This CDR3 spans 13 amino acids. Trimming left V 4 bases short and J 6 bases short, with 13 bases between. Here the CDR3 DNA reads TGTGCCAGCAGCCCCATAAGGGGCGATGGCTACACCTTC. Residues: CASSPIRGDGYTF. The whole variable domain, filled in from reference TRBV5-6 and TRBJ1-2, reads DAGVTQSPTHLIKTRGQQVTLRCSPKSGHDTVSWYQQALGQGPQFIFQYYEEEERQRGNFPDRFSGHQFPNYSSELNVNALLLGDSALYLCASSPIRGDGYTFGSGTRLTVV.